This T cell receptor beta chain emerged from a study of identical twins' blood T cells. In TCRdb, the 5' RACE reads were re-called with MiXCR into one record per CDR3 protein. The data contain roughly 340,000 distinct CDR3 sequences, 28% of them singletons. This clonotype turned up a few times. The target antigen is unknown. Whole-study results and caveats: Each donor's most abundant TCRbeta clonotypes shared more CDR3 sequences with her twin than unrelated donors.

Germline CDR1 and CDR2: DFQATT and SNEGSKA (reference sequence). The V and J ends lost 7 bases and 2 bases respectively, with 11 bases between them. The CDR3 spans 12 residues. The clonotype originates from a woman aged 18 to 49 in good health. V usage is TRBV20-1 and J usage is TRBJ1-2, with a tentative D call TRBD1 (5 bases). The specimen sequenced was PBMCs. CDR3 DNA sequence: TGCAGTGTAACGGGGGGGAACTATGGCTACACCTTC. It codes for CSVTGGNYGYTF.